The text below deals with one TCR beta chain. All donors came from Russia, were Caucasian and healthy, and spanned ages about 6 to 100. Sample-barcoded 5' priming and a J-beta primer mix drove a second PCR of roughly 7 to 11 cycles. TCRdb processed the 5' RACE reads anew with MiXCR; each CDR3 protein has one entry. The sample records roughly 1.9 million distinct CDR3 sequences, more than 35% being singletons. This sample is part of a study of blood T cells in healthy people across ages. Germline V gene lookup returns CDR1 DFQATT and CDR2 SNEGSKA (reference sequence). This CDR3 is 13 amino acids long. The V and J ends lost 3 bases and 3 bases respectively, with 12 bases between them.

The material sequenced was blood. The J gene is TRBJ2-7, the V gene TRBV20-1; D remains ambiguous. The receptor's source is a human donor in good health. Here the CDR3 reads CSASSSLLYEQYF. As DNA, the CDR3 is TGCAGTGCTAGTAGTAGCCTGCTCTACGAGCAGTACTTC.